Each of the 29 T cell receptor beta chains below was sequenced from the same sample in a study of blood T cell repertoires in COVID-19. Here immunoSEQ multiplex PCR was the method, and the copy in TCRdb shows in-frame clones only, minus some. The profile shows about 80,000 clones, roughly 82% of them singletons. The source material was peripheral blood. The source is a man at least 80 years old with acute or convalescent COVID-19.

This clone was seen only a few times. The CDR3 region is CASSATGPGSQPQHF. The DNA for the CDR3 is TGTGCCAGCAGTGCCACCGGGCCCGGGAGTCAGCCCCAGCATTTT. V gene TRBV2 combines with J gene TRBJ1-5; D is uncertain. The CDR3 runs 15 residues. Trimming removed 4 bases at V and 6 bases at J, with 16 bases between. Per the germline V gene, CDR1 is SNHLY and CDR2 is FYNNEI.

This clone has just one count. This chain connects TRBV5-8 to TRBJ1-4, with 7 bases lining up with TRBD1. V lost 0 bases to trimming and J lost 3 bases; unmatched junction nucleotides: 8. From germline, CDR1 is SGHTS and CDR2 YDEGEE. CDR3 length: 17 amino acids. For the CDR3, the DNA is TGTGCCAGCAGCTTGGACCGGGACAGACGAGCTAATGAAAAACTGTTTTTT. Its protein is CASSLDRDRRANEKLFF. Full variable domain (rest looked up from reference TRBV5-8 and TRBJ1-4): EAGVTQSPTHLIKTRGQQATLRCSPISGHTSVYWYQQALGLGLQFLLWYDEGEERNRGNFPPRFSGRQFPNYSSELNVNALELEDSALYLCASSLDRDRRANEKLFFGSGTQLSVL.

The chain carries TRBV27 and TRBJ1-4; TRBD1 aligns across 7 bases. V lost 5 bases to trimming and J lost 7 bases; unmatched junction nucleotides: 7. In germline, CDR1 is MNHEY, CDR2 SMNVEV (reference sequence). This CDR3 is built from 14 residues. The CDR3 DNA is TGTGCCAGCAGTCAAACAGGGGTGGGTGAAAAACTGTTTTTT. Residues: CASSQTGVGEKLFF.

The gene calls are TRBV19 and TRBJ2-7; a possible D gene is TRBD1 (6 bases). The length of the CDR3 is 14 residues. Germline-derived CDR1 and CDR2 are LNHDA and SQIVND (reference sequence). V dropped 5 bases and J dropped 4 bases, with 15 bases sitting between them. DNA of the CDR3: TGTGCCAGTAGTCCCCAGGGGATAGTTTACGAGCAGTACTTC. Residues: CASSPQGIVYEQYF.

This clone has more than one count but fewer than ten. The chain combines TRBV6-5 with TRBJ1-1; D might be TRBD1 (6 bases). V lost 6 bases to trimming and J lost 4 bases, with 18 bases between them. The germline V gene encodes CDR1 MNHEY and CDR2 SVGAGI. The CDR3 is made up of 15 amino acids. DNA for the CDR3: TGTGCCAGCAGGTTATTAAAGAGGGGGAGCACTGAAGCTTTCTTT. This translates into CASRLLKRGSTEAFF.

This clone came up a few times. This chain links TRBV9 with TRBJ1-1, with D hard to call. This CDR3 is built from 14 residues. The germline V gene has CDR1 SGDLS and CDR2 YYNGEE. Trimming took off 0 bases at V and 2 bases at J, with 8 bases between the two ends. CDR3 loop: CASSVEGANTEAFF. The DNA of the CDR3 is TGTGCCAGCAGCGTAGAGGGAGCTAACACTGAAGCTTTCTTT.

The chain is built from TRBV3-1 (or the pseudogene TRBV3-2) and TRBJ1-2; D may be TRBD1 (6 bases). The germline V and J ends were trimmed by 4 bases and 8 bases, with 11 bases remaining between them. The CDR3 has 12 amino acids. Germline CDR1 and CDR2: LGHDT and YNNKEL (reference sequence). This CDR3 is CASSPTGTGYTF. The CDR3 DNA reads as TGTGCCAGCAGCCCAACAGGGACCGGCTACACCTTC.

The chain links TRBV28 to TRBJ1-1; D gene unclear. The V and J ends lost 6 bases and 2 bases respectively, with 10 bases between them. Germline CDR1 reads MDHEN; CDR2 reads SYDVKM. CDR3 length: 13 residues. The CDR3 loop reads CASSPVLNTEAFF. In DNA form, the CDR3 reads TGTGCCAGCAGCCCGGTCCTTAACACTGAAGCTTTCTTT.

In this sample, this clone turned up many times. The chain uses TRBV20-1 and TRBJ2-7; possible D gene TRBD1, 5 bases. In germline, CDR1 is DFQATT, CDR2 SNEGSKA (reference sequence). This CDR3 region has 11 residues. Trimming removed 6 bases from V and 6 bases from J, with 12 bases in between. The CDR3 is CSALAGFEQYF. CDR3 nucleotide sequence: TGCAGTGCCTTGGCAGGGTTCGAGCAGTACTTC.

This clone was detected a few times. The rearrangement joins TRBV5-6 to TRBJ1-5; TRBD1 might be the D (5 bases). Germline assignment: CDR1 SGHDT and CDR2 YYEEEE. The V end was cut by 1 base, the J end by 5 bases, with 16 bases between. This CDR3 is 16 amino acids long. The CDR3 spells CASSLSGRGPDQPQHF. DNA for the CDR3: TGTGCCAGCAGCTTGAGCGGGAGGGGACCCGATCAGCCCCAGCATTTT.

J is TRBJ2-5 and V is TRBV5-8; 7 bases map to TRBD1. V shed 0 bases, J shed 2 bases, and the junction held 4 bases outside the gene matches. CDR1 is SGHTS and CDR2 is YDEGEE in the germline V gene. CDR3 size: 15 residues. CDR3 in amino acids: CASSLDSGGQETQYF. In nucleotides, the CDR3 is TGTGCCAGCAGCTTGGATTCAGGGGGACAAGAGACCCAGTACTTC.

The gene calls are TRBV19 and TRBJ2-1; the match to TRBD1 covers 9 bases. The CDR3 covers 15 residues. V lost 6 bases and J lost 6; bases outside the gene matches: 9. Germline V gene sequence: CDR1 LNHDA, CDR2 SQIVND (reference sequence). In DNA form, the CDR3 reads TGTGCCAGTAGAAATCCGGGACAGGGAGGCAATGAGCAGTTCTTC. This gives the protein CASRNPGQGGNEQFF.

This clone was seen more than once but under ten times. V and J are TRBV15 and TRBJ2-2, with TRBD1 matching over 7 bases. Germline V gene data show CDR1 as LNHNV and CDR2 as YYDKDF (reference sequence). The CDR3 sequence is 14 residues long. Trimming cost V 6 bases and J 6 bases; bases outside gene matches: 7. The CDR3 nucleotides read TGTGCCACCAGAAGGGGACAGTTGGCCGGGGAGCTGTTTTTT. It yields the protein CATRRGQLAGELFF.

The DNA for the CDR3 is TGTGCCAGCAGCTTGGGGACAGGGGCTAACTATGGCTACACCTTC. The encoded protein is CASSLGTGANYGYTF. The rearrangement links TRBV5-8 to TRBJ1-2; TRBD1 matches 9 bases. The CDR3 totals 15 residues. Germline lookup yields CDR1 SGHTS and CDR2 YDEGEE. The trim removed 0 bases at V and 0 bases at J, leaving 0 bases unmatched.

The chain couples TRBV30 to TRBJ2-7; 8 bases align to TRBD1. There are 15 residues in the CDR3. Germline lookup yields CDR1 GTSNPN and CDR2 SVGIG (reference sequence). The V segment lost 2 bases and the J segment 3 bases; nucleotides outside the gene matches: 9. CDR3 coding DNA: TGTGCCTGGAGTACCTTACCCGGACAGGGCTACGAGCAGTACTTC. Translation gives CAWSTLPGQGYEQYF.

The rearrangement uses TRBV15 and TRBJ1-5, with D possibly TRBD1 on 6 matching bases. Germline CDR1 is LNHNV and CDR2 is YYDKDF (reference sequence). Trimming cost V 0 bases and J 3 bases, with 9 bases left between them. CDR3 size: 15 residues. CDR3 amino acids: CATSRDRGHNQPQHF. CDR3 nucleotides: TGTGCCACCAGCAGAGATAGGGGACACAATCAGCCCCAGCATTTT.

J is TRBJ1-2 and V is TRBV7-2; 9 bases are shared with TRBD1. Losses at the gene ends were 4 bases for V and 7 bases for J; bases not matched to a gene: 13. The germline CDR1 and CDR2 sequences are SGHTA and FQGNSA. The length of the CDR3 is 16 residues. The chain's CDR3 is CASSSRQGGWSFGYTF. The CDR3 DNA follows: TGTGCCAGCAGCTCCAGACAGGGGGGCTGGTCTTTTGGCTACACCTTC.

V gene TRBV15 combines with J gene TRBJ2-5, with 12 nucleotides matching TRBD2. Looked up from germline, CDR1 is LNHNV and CDR2 is YYDKDF (reference sequence). V shed 7 bases, J shed 2 bases, and the junction held 5 bases outside the gene matches. CDR3 length equals 15 residues. CDR3 amino acids: CATMGLAGGQETQYF. The CDR3 DNA follows: TGTGCCACCATGGGGCTAGCGGGGGGGCAAGAGACCCAGTACTTC.

The J gene is TRBJ1-1, the V gene TRBV29-1, with TRBD1 as a possible D gene (5 bases). The CDR3 spans 14 residues. The V end lost 3 bases, the J end lost 5 bases, and 16 bases lay between the germline ends. The germline V gene encodes CDR1 SQVTM and CDR2 ANQGSEA. CDR3 protein: CSVEWAGRGTEAFF. CDR3 DNA: TGCAGCGTTGAGTGGGCAGGCCGGGGGACTGAAGCTTTCTTT.

The chain couples TRBV6-5 to TRBJ1-5; TRBD1 aligns across 12 bases. From germline, CDR1 is MNHEY and CDR2 SVGAGI. This CDR3 is built from 13 residues. V was clipped by 10 bases and J by 7 bases; unmatched bases: 5. The CDR3 sequence: CATGTGGRQPQHF. CDR3 DNA sequence: TGTGCCACCGGGACAGGGGGCAGGCAGCCCCAGCATTTT.

The chain recombines TRBV30 with TRBJ2-7, with 8 bases matching TRBD2. Germline trimming cut 3 bases from V and 2 bases from J; bases unmatched to any gene: 0. Germline CDR1 GTSNPN, CDR2 SVGIG (reference sequence). CDR3 length equals 12 residues. CDR3 region: CAWSGGAYEQYF. The CDR3 DNA reads TGTGCCTGGAGCGGGGGGGCCTACGAGCAGTACTTC.

V and J are TRBV5-1 and TRBJ2-7; 8 nucleotides match TRBD1. The trim removed 0 bases at V and 1 base at J, leaving 3 bases unmatched. Germline V gene sequence: CDR1 SGHRS, CDR2 YFSETQ. The CDR3 runs 15 residues. In DNA, the CDR3 is TGCGCCAGCAGCTTGGAGAGACAGGGGTCCTACGAGCAGTACTTC. This codes for CASSLERQGSYEQYF.

The rearrangement uses TRBV3-1 (or the pseudogene TRBV3-2) and TRBJ1-5; D is possibly TRBD1 (5 bases). The CDR3 sequence is 15 residues long. CDR1 and CDR2 (germline): LGHDT, YNNKEL (reference sequence). Trimming took off 5 bases at V and 4 bases at J, with 15 bases between the two ends. CDR3 in amino acids: CASSGGTSGNQPQHF. CDR3 sequence (DNA): TGTGCCAGCAGCGGCGGGACCTCCGGGAATCAGCCCCAGCATTTT.

Of note for this clone: Relative to the germline gene, one junction end is altered; a read error may explain this. The chain is built from TRBV29-1 and TRBJ1-1; D perhaps matches TRBD1 (6 bases). There are 11 residues in the CDR3. Looked up from germline, CDR1 is SQVTM and CDR2 is ANQGSEA. CDR3 loop: CSVEGGASRIF. The CDR3 DNA sequence: TGCAGCGTTGAGGGGGGGGCAAGTCGAATCTTT. Combining the CDR3 with reference TRBV29-1 and TRBJ1-1 gives the whole variable domain SAVISQKPSRDICQRGTSLTIQCQVDSQVTMMFWYRQQPGQSLTLIATANQGSEATYESGFVIDKFPISRPNLTFSTLTVSNMSPEDSSIYLCSVEGGASRIFGQGTRLTVV.

V and J are TRBV2 and TRBJ2-2, with TRBD1 as a possible D gene (5 bases). The V end was cut by 6 bases, the J end by 3 bases, with 14 bases between. The CDR3 is 15 amino acids. CDR1 SNHLY and CDR2 FYNNEI come from the germline V gene. The CDR3 DNA sequence: TGTGCCAGCAGATCCAGGGAAGGGGACACCGGGGAGCTGTTTTTT. Its translation is CASRSREGDTGELFF. Combining the CDR3 with reference TRBV2 and TRBJ2-2 gives the whole variable domain EPEVTQTPSHQVTQMGQEVILRCVPISNHLYFYWYRQILGQKVEFLVSFYNNEISEKSEIFDDQFSVERPDGSNFTLKIRSTKLEDSAMYFCASRSREGDTGELFFGEGSRLTVL.

The chain carries TRBV6-6 and TRBJ2-1, with 7 bases matching TRBD1. V was clipped by 2 bases and J by 3 bases; unmatched bases: 4. The CDR3 runs 15 residues. Germline CDR1 MNHNY, CDR2 SVGAGI (reference sequence). Written as DNA, the CDR3 is TGTGCCAGCAGTTACGAAAGGGACAGCTACAATGAGCAGTTCTTC. Protein sequence: CASSYERDSYNEQFF.

The chain joins TRBV7-8 to TRBJ2-2; 9 bases map to TRBD1. The CDR3 runs to 16 residues. J lost 4 bases, V lost 4 bases, and 7 bases had no gene match. From germline, CDR1 is SGHVS and CDR2 FQNEAQ. The CDR3 bases are TGTGCCAGCAGCTCCCGGGACAGGGCGGGCACCGGGGAGCTGTTTTTT. This encodes CASSSRDRAGTGELFF.

The chain links TRBV5-5 to TRBJ1-3; TRBD1 might be the D (5 bases). The CDR3 is 16 residues long. Trimming took off 0 bases at V and 0 bases at J, with 10 bases between the two ends. Germline CDR1 and CDR2: SGHKS and YYEKEE (reference sequence). CDR3 coding DNA: TGTGCCAGCAGCTTGGCCTCAGGGCACTCTGGAAACACCATATATTTT. Encoded protein: CASSLASGHSGNTIYF.

The CDR3 DNA follows: TGTGCCAGCAGCTCAAGGGACAGTGGGCGATCTACTTATGGCTACACCTTC. Residues: CASSSRDSGRSTYGYTF. The chain employs TRBV7-9 and TRBJ1-2, with 7 bases lining up with TRBD1. CDR1 and CDR2 (germline): SEHNR, FQNEAQ (reference sequence). Trimming removed 4 bases from V and 5 bases from J; junction bases left unmatched: 16. This CDR3 comprises 17 residues.